This TCR beta chain comes out of a study of T cell responses to AZD1222 COVID-19 vaccine (dated by TCRdb to about 2021). Background for the entire study: A total of 233 trial participants underwent TCR sequencing, of whom some 210 received two doses of AZD1222 and some 25 received two doses of the MenACWY control vaccine. Trial participants were enrolled by age into 18-55, 56-69 and 70-plus year subgroups, with roughly 150, 30 and 60 TCR-sequenced participants respectively. The investigation overall reported the following: Because no day 14 peak-response samples were available, repertoires were characterized only after the peak T cell response. Conclusions about previously exposed vaccinees are limited, since just five or six AZD1222 recipients were seropositive for SARS-CoV-2 at baseline. The whole spike protein was spanned by vaccine-associated CD4 TCRs, and dominant responses were seen in regions 160-218 and 743-854. Spike-specific TCR breadth and depth rose significantly after two AZD1222 doses compared with day 0 and with MenACWY recipients. In the small 56-69-year group, the increase in depth fell short of significance, most likely because of low power. Epitopes outside the regions mutated in the B.1.351 and B.1.1.7 variants were reportedly recognized by nearly half of the unique spike-specific TCRs. Participants were mostly white British and included more females than males, and it was suggested by the authors that clonal diversity may have been underestimated.

Relative to germline, V is missing 8 bases and J is missing 1 base, with 5 bases of the junction outside any gene match. Reading from cysteine to phenylalanine, the CDR3 counts 15 amino acids. Only the CDR3 part of the read is kept: 45 bases, read in frame from the first base. Sequences MNHEY (CDR1) and SVGAGI (CDR2) are obtained from the germline V gene. The time point tag for this specimen amounts to: about 28 days (+/-7) after the second vaccine dose. AZD1222 recipients given second doses at about 4 weeks or at about 12 weeks were pooled, since spike-specific TCR depth and breadth were not found to differ between the two schedules. The vaccinee samples were drawn from two UK trials, COV001 and COV002, one of which was a single-blind randomized controlled phase 2/3 trial testing AZD1222 (ChAdOx1 nCoV-19) in healthy adults. For TCRbeta chain sequencing, PBMC samples from trial participants were taken at day 0 and at day 28 after the second dose.

To note about this clone: This receptor's antigen is unknown. No clone much larger than this one lies a single base away; base qualities are absent.

The CDR3 regions of human TCRbeta chains were analyzed by immunosequencing. Per the source publication's procedure: TCRs in the repertoires were compared against a reference library of SARS-CoV-2-specific TCRs that had been generated with the MIRA antigen-specificity platform. Breadth meant the fraction of unique TCRs that were SARS-CoV-2-associated, whereas depth meant the fraction of total T cells that were SARS-CoV-2-associated. Using the MIRA data, every spike-specific TCR was mapped to the spike region that the TCR reacted to and assigned to either a CD4 or a CD8 class. Log10-transformed breadth and depth values were compared by one-way ANOVA with Sidak's multiple comparisons tests. The table was pulled from immuneACCESS by TCRdb, which kept in-frame rearrangements only. Such tables lose some clones; where checked, under half of the loss comes from unresolved V genes, and the rest has no known cause. From that table come the V and J calls and clone size; the DNA was used to work out D and trimming. This sample has 70,000 to 95,000 clones in its table, and about 89% of those were observed once. The ten largest account for roughly 5.2% of the sample.

Recombination connected TRBV6-5 to TRBJ2-3, with 11 bases matching TRBD2. This clonotype originated in an adult who received the AZD1222 COVID-19 vaccine. This sample comprised peripheral blood, obtained 28 days after the second AZD1222 dose. In nucleotides, the sequence is TGTGCCAGCTCTTTAGCGGGGGGGGGCACAGATACGCAGTATTTT. Its protein product is CASSLAGGGTDTQYF.